The 32 T cell receptor beta chains reported below all come from one sample, sequenced in a study of T cells in Graves' hyperthyroidism and ophthalmopathy. It was RNA transcripts that yielded the amplified TCR beta CDR3 regions. Researchers ran a first-round RT-PCR on the TCR CDR3 using the HTBI primer set. TCRdb processed the multiplex PCR reads anew with MiXCR; each CDR3 protein has one entry. The sample includes roughly 200,000 distinct CDR3 sequences, approximately 20% of them seen just once. The sequenced sample was blood. Receptor source: a man aged 35-49 years with Graves' hyperthyroidism.

The chain employs TRBV7-9 and TRBJ1-2, with unresolved D. Germline values: CDR1 SEHNR, CDR2 FQNEAQ (reference sequence). V lost 6 bases to trimming and J lost 1 base, with 6 bases between them. This CDR3 spans 12 amino acids. CDR3 nucleotides: TGTGCCAGCAGTGCCAGTAACTATGGCTACACCTTC. Its translation is CASSASNYGYTF.

There are many counts of this clonotype. The rearrangement uses TRBV28 and TRBJ1-1, with unresolved D. Germline loops: CDR1 MDHEN, CDR2 SYDVKM. The CDR3 is made up of 16 amino acids. Trimming stripped 3 bases from V and 0 bases from J, with 14 bases between. The CDR3 bases are TGTGCCAGCAGTTTGATTGGGGTATCTATGAACACTGAAGCTTTCTTT. This codes for CASSLIGVSMNTEAFF.

This clonotype appeared many times. CDR3 in amino acids: CSARVGQINQPQHF. CDR3 nucleotides: TGCAGTGCTAGAGTGGGACAGATCAATCAGCCCCAGCATTTT. The V gene is TRBV20-1, the J gene TRBJ1-5; TRBD1 agrees at 7 bases. In germline, CDR1 is DFQATT, CDR2 SNEGSKA (reference sequence). The CDR3 consists of 14 residues. The junction had 3 bases not matched to a gene; V was cut back by 1 base and J by 3 bases.

This clonotype was counted many times. The chain uses TRBV3-1 and TRBJ2-5; D is unresolved. This CDR3 is built from 15 residues. Germline V lookup: CDR1 LGHDT, CDR2 YNNKEL (reference sequence). Deletions cut 0 bases from V and 7 bases from J, with 15 bases between. DNA of the CDR3: TGTGCCAGCAGCCAAGATGAAGCGACCCTCGGGACCCAGTACTTC. The encoded protein is CASSQDEATLGTQYF.

This clonotype occurred a few times. The chain employs TRBV7-3 and TRBJ2-5, with 8 nucleotides matching TRBD2. This CDR3 comprises 12 residues. CDR1 and CDR2 from the germline V gene are SGHTA and FQGTGA. The trim removed 5 bases at V and 7 bases at J, leaving 3 bases unmatched. The CDR3 DNA follows: TGTGCCAGCAGCGAGGCGGGAGGGACCCAGTACTTC. Protein sequence: CASSEAGGTQYF. The whole variable domain, remainder taken from reference TRBV7-3 and TRBJ2-5, is GAGVSQTPSNKVTEKGKYVELRCDPISGHTALYWYRQSLGQGPEFLIYFQGTGAADDSGLPNDRFFAVRPEGSVSTLKIQRTERGDSAVYLCASSEAGGTQYFGPGTRLLVL.

This clonotype was detected many times. As DNA, the CDR3 is TGTGCCAGCAGTAGGACCATGAGTCGAGGGGAGACCCAGTACTTC. Encoded protein: CASSRTMSRGETQYF. This sequence joins TRBV28 and TRBJ2-5; possibly TRBD2 for D (5 bases). The CDR3 runs to 15 residues. Germline loops: CDR1 MDHEN, CDR2 SYDVKM. V was trimmed by 5 bases and J by 5 bases, leaving 18 bases between them.

This clonotype was counted a few times. The chain is built from TRBV18 and TRBJ1-6; D call uncertain. Germline CDR1 reads KGHSH; CDR2 reads LQKENI. The V end was cut by 6 bases, the J end by 5 bases, with 11 bases between. The CDR3 is 14 residues long. The CDR3 nucleotides read TGTGCCAGCTCCGAAAGAAGAAATAATTCACCCCTCCACTTT. Translation: CASSERRNNSPLHF.

The chain has TRBV7-9 and TRBJ1-2; TRBD1 might be the D (6 bases). In germline, CDR1 is SEHNR, CDR2 FQNEAQ (reference sequence). The V and J ends lost 3 bases and 6 bases respectively, with 11 bases between them. This CDR3 region has 13 residues. For the CDR3, the DNA is TGTGCCAGCAGCTTTTCAGGGGATGATGGCTACACCTTC. Residues: CASSFSGDDGYTF.

The genes are TRBV7-2 and TRBJ2-1; a weak D match, TRBD2 (5 bases). Looked up from germline, CDR1 is SGHTA and CDR2 is FQGNSA. The CDR3 has 14 residues. Trimming shortened V by 3 bases and J by 7 bases, and 13 bases separated the two germline ends. The chain's CDR3 is CASSFERRANEQFF. CDR3 nucleotides: TGTGCCAGCAGCTTCGAGAGGCGGGCGAATGAGCAGTTCTTC.

Comments on this clonotype: A much larger clone lies a single base off, so this may be a read error. The V call is TRBV2, the J call TRBJ2-2; tentative D call: TRBD2 (7 bases). V lost 5 bases, J lost 6 bases, and 16 bases lay in between. This CDR3 is built from 15 residues. Germline assignment: CDR1 SNHLY and CDR2 FYNNEI. CDR3 in amino acids: CASSHREGTPGELFF. The DNA for the CDR3 is TGTGCCAGCAGTCACAGGGAGGGGACCCCCGGGGAGCTGTTTTTT.

This clonotype was counted ten times or more. This chain connects TRBV2 to TRBJ1-2; 9 bases are shared with TRBD1. The CDR3 loop spans 13 amino acids. Losses at the gene ends were 5 bases for V and 8 bases for J; bases not matched to a gene: 6. Germline assignment: CDR1 SNHLY and CDR2 FYNNEI. The CDR3 here is CASSRTGARGYTF. The CDR3 bases are TGTGCCAGCAGTAGGACAGGGGCTAGGGGCTACACCTTC.

This clonotype was recorded at least ten times. CDR3 sequence (DNA): TGTGCCAGCAGCTTAGCTCCGACAGGTTACTCCTACGAGCAGTACTTC. This encodes CASSLAPTGYSYEQYF. The rearrangement uses TRBV7-9 and TRBJ2-7, with D possibly being TRBD1 (6 bases). V was pared by 0 bases and J by 0 bases, with 12 bases between. Germline values: CDR1 SEHNR, CDR2 FQNEAQ (reference sequence). The CDR3 is 16 amino acids.

This clonotype came up many times. The CDR3 loop is CASSHRGLAGGPSYNEQFF. The CDR3 DNA reads as TGTGCCAGCAGCCACCGGGGACTAGCGGGGGGGCCATCCTACAATGAGCAGTTCTTC. The chain has TRBV3-1 and TRBJ2-1, with TRBD2 matching 16 bases. Germline values: CDR1 LGHDT, CDR2 YNNKEL (reference sequence). The CDR3 length is 19 residues. Germline trimming cut 3 bases from V and 1 base from J; bases unmatched to any gene: 6.

This clonotype was picked up many times. The CDR3 DNA reads as TGCAGTGCTAGATTTCGAGGGGTCTCTGAAGCTTTCTTT. Its protein is CSARFRGVSEAFF. The gene calls are TRBV20-1 and TRBJ1-1; perhaps TRBD1 as D (5 bases). Germline CDR1 reads DFQATT; CDR2 reads SNEGSKA (reference sequence). The CDR3 length is 13 residues. Trimming stripped 2 bases from V and 6 bases from J, with 13 bases between.

In this sample, this clonotype turned up many times. The gene calls are TRBV6-2 or TRBV6-3 and TRBJ2-7; D may be TRBD1 (5 bases). This CDR3 is 16 amino acids long. Germline assignment: CDR1 MNHEY and CDR2 SVGEGT. V shed 0 bases and J shed 1 base, with 13 bases lying between them. The CDR3 region has the DNA TGTGCCAGCAGTTACTCGAAACAGGCCCCGTCCTACGAGCAGTACTTC. As protein: CASSYSKQAPSYEQYF.

This clonotype was found many times. J is TRBJ1-1 and V is TRBV20-1; D possibly corresponds to TRBD1 (5 bases). Germline V CDR1 and CDR2: DFQATT, SNEGSKA (reference sequence). The ends were cut back, 6 bases at V and 0 bases at J, with 11 bases in the middle. This CDR3 has 13 amino acids. The CDR3 sequence: CSAREGMNTEAFF. Here the CDR3 DNA reads TGCAGTGCCAGGGAGGGGATGAACACTGAAGCTTTCTTT.

In its sample, this clonotype was seen many times. V gene TRBV5-1 combines with J gene TRBJ2-5; 8 bases align to TRBD2. The germline V gene encodes CDR1 SGHRS and CDR2 YFSETQ. This CDR3 region has 15 residues. V lost 4 bases and J lost 2; bases outside the gene matches: 7. Here the CDR3 reads CASSRRGGPQETQYF. The CDR3 bases are TGCGCCAGCAGCCGACGGGGGGGGCCGCAAGAGACCCAGTACTTC.

This clonotype was observed a few times. The rearrangement uses TRBV2 and TRBJ2-3, with TRBD2 identical over 16 bases. Germline V CDR1 and CDR2: SNHLY, FYNNEI. J was trimmed by 3 bases and V by 3 bases; bases with no gene match: 0. The CDR3 contains 16 residues. DNA for the CDR3: TGTGCCAGCAGTGAGGGACTAGCGGGGGGGACAGATACGCAGTATTTT. Protein sequence: CASSEGLAGGTDTQYF.

This clonotype came up a few times. V and J are TRBV4-2 and TRBJ2-7, with D perhaps TRBD1 or TRBD2 (6 bases each). The length of the CDR3 is 12 residues. Germline CDR1 and CDR2: LGHNA and YNFKEQ. The V end was cut by 4 bases, the J end by 8 bases, with 12 bases between. The CDR3 coding sequence is TGTGCCAGCAGCCGCGAGGGGGGTAAGCAGTACTTC. This gives the protein CASSREGGKQYF.

This chain connects TRBV7-9 to TRBJ2-7; no definite D call. This CDR3 has 13 residues. With 5 bases removed from V and 4 bases from J, the gap between germline ends came to 12 bases. Germline V CDR1 and CDR2: SEHNR, FQNEAQ (reference sequence). The CDR3 DNA follows: TGTGCCAGCAGCAACGATGAGCGATACGAGCAGTACTTC. This codes for CASSNDERYEQYF.

This clonotype was recorded many times. V gene TRBV20-1 combines with J gene TRBJ2-1; TRBD1 matches 9 bases. The germline gives CDR1 DFQATT, CDR2 SNEGSKA (reference sequence). This CDR3 is built from 15 residues. V lost 3 bases to trimming and J lost 2 bases; unmatched junction nucleotides: 5. CDR3 sequence (DNA): TGCAGTGCTAGGACAGGGGGTGGTCCCTACAATGAGCAGTTCTTC. This encodes CSARTGGGPYNEQFF.

This clonotype has ten or more counts. The rearrangement uses TRBV6-2 or TRBV6-3 and TRBJ2-5, with 7 nucleotides matching TRBD1. Looked up from germline, CDR1 is MNHEY and CDR2 is SVGEGT. CDR3 length equals 16 residues. J was trimmed by 2 bases and V by 2 bases; bases with no gene match: 8. CDR3 in amino acids: CASSYAIGTEQETQYF. The CDR3 DNA follows: TGTGCCAGCAGTTACGCAATTGGGACAGAGCAAGAGACCCAGTACTTC.

The chain employs TRBV5-4 and TRBJ1-3; possible D gene TRBD1, 6 bases. The V gene's germline CDR1 is SGHNT and CDR2 YYREEE (reference sequence). The V and J ends lost 4 bases and 4 bases respectively, with 12 bases between them. The CDR3 length is 14 residues. The CDR3 protein is CASSVRGGGNTIYF. DNA of the CDR3: TGTGCCAGCAGCGTCAGGGGAGGCGGAAACACCATATATTTT.

Notes on this clonotype: A much larger clone differs by one base, so this may be a read error. The chain links TRBV29-1 to TRBJ2-7; no clear D gene. The germline gives CDR1 SQVTM, CDR2 ANQGSEA. The CDR3 covers 11 residues. CDR3 sequence (DNA): TGCAACGTTGTCCAATCCTACGAGCAGTACTTC. It yields the protein CNVVQSYEQYF.

This clonotype was seen many times. V is TRBV5-6 and J is TRBJ1-2; D not certain. The germline V and J ends were trimmed by 0 bases and 7 bases, with 10 bases remaining between them. The CDR3 runs to 13 residues. The germline CDR1 and CDR2 sequences are SGHDT and YYEEEE. CDR3 sequence: CASSLAGERGYTF. DNA of the CDR3: TGTGCCAGCAGCTTGGCTGGGGAACGTGGCTACACCTTC.

This clonotype appeared many times. The chain uses TRBV29-1 and TRBJ2-1; maybe TRBD2 (5 bases). The CDR3 totals 11 residues. CDR1 and CDR2 from the germline V gene are SQVTM and ANQGSEA. Trimming removed 4 bases at V and 8 bases at J, with 9 bases between. CDR3: CSVAGGHEQFF. CDR3 bases: TGCAGCGTTGCGGGCGGGCATGAGCAGTTCTTC.

At least ten counts were recorded for this clonotype. The chain carries TRBV12-3 or TRBV12-4 and TRBJ2-5, with 8 bases identical to TRBD1. Germline trimming cut 3 bases from V and 5 bases from J; bases unmatched to any gene: 2. This CDR3 is built from 13 residues. CDR3 amino acids: CASSLDRVETQYF. The CDR3 DNA follows: TGTGCCAGCAGTTTGGACAGGGTTGAGACCCAGTACTTC.

This clonotype was seen at least ten times. This chain links TRBV5-1 with TRBJ1-5; no definite D call. Germline CDR1 and CDR2: SGHRS and YFSETQ. Trimming cost V 0 bases and J 4 bases, with 8 bases left between them. The CDR3 spans 14 residues. The DNA for the CDR3 is TGCGCCAGCAGCTTGGAGGGAATTAATCAGCCCCAGCATTTT. Translating gives CASSLEGINQPQHF.

The sample holds many counts of this clonotype. This chain uses TRBV7-9 with TRBJ2-1; the match to TRBD1 covers 7 bases. This CDR3 is built from 14 residues. Germline CDR1 SEHNR, CDR2 FQNEAQ (reference sequence). The V and J ends lost 4 bases and 7 bases, in that order; junction bases with no gene match: 7. The CDR3 DNA follows: TGTGCCAGCAGCTCACGCGCAGGGGGTAATGAGCAGTTCTTC. Translation gives CASSSRAGGNEQFF.

This clonotype was seen a handful of times. The gene calls are TRBV4-1 and TRBJ2-4; D might be TRBD2 (7 bases). The CDR3 is 14 amino acids. In germline, CDR1 is MGHRA, CDR2 YSYEKL. The V gene lost 0 bases and the J gene lost 8 bases, with 11 bases spanning the gap. The DNA for the CDR3 is TGCGCCAGCAGCCAAGACACAGGGAGGGACATTCAGTACTTC. This translates into CASSQDTGRDIQYF.

Only a few counts were recorded for this clonotype. This chain connects TRBV5-1 to TRBJ2-7; TRBD1 is a possible D gene (6 bases). The germline gives CDR1 SGHRS, CDR2 YFSETQ. The germline V and J ends were trimmed by 4 bases and 0 bases, with 20 bases remaining between them. The CDR3 extends over 17 amino acids. CDR3 nucleotides: TGCGCCAGCAGCCGATATATTACAGGGCTTAGCTCCTACGAGCAGTACTTC. Translation gives CASSRYITGLSSYEQYF.

This chain uses TRBV9 with TRBJ2-2; 7 bases align to TRBD1. The CDR3 contains 15 residues. Germline values: CDR1 SGDLS, CDR2 YYNGEE. V shed 0 bases and J 7 bases; nucleotides not matched to a gene: 6. As DNA, the CDR3 is TGTGCCAGCAGCGTAGGTATAGGGGGCCACGGGGAGCTGTTTTTT. Its translation: CASSVGIGGHGELFF.